This T cell receptor beta chain came from a study of graft-versus-host responses after intestinal transplantation. Looking at the study overall: Following induction with anti-thymocyte globulin, all recipients were given tacrolimus and steroids for about three years. Findings of the study overall: Circulating GvH clone levels at their peak were associated with HvG declines (early post-transplant). GvH clones detected in recipient marrow included some appearing first in ileum or blood. Allograft clonal ratios (graft-versus-host to host-versus-graft) were high in patients who had graft-donor T cell macrochimerism.

Trimming took 5 bases from V and 1 from J, leaving 11 bases between them. The CDR3 loop spans 14 amino acids. Germline CDR1 is MNHNS and CDR2 is SASEGT. Sequenced by immunoSEQ multiplex PCR; TCRdb stores in-frame clones only, minus some. The table includes roughly 73,000 clones, around 86% detected once. As to this clone: Its antigen is unknown.

Sequenced here: unstimulated CD8+ T cells sorted from spleen or lymph node cells, sampled before transplant. The chain uses TRBV6-1 and TRBJ1-1, with D perhaps TRBD1 (5 bases). This TCR was recovered from a human donor who was the organ donor for an intestinal transplant. The DNA for the CDR3 is TGTGCCAGCAGTTCGACAGCAAGGAACACTGAAGCTTTCTTT. Protein: CASSSTARNTEAFF.